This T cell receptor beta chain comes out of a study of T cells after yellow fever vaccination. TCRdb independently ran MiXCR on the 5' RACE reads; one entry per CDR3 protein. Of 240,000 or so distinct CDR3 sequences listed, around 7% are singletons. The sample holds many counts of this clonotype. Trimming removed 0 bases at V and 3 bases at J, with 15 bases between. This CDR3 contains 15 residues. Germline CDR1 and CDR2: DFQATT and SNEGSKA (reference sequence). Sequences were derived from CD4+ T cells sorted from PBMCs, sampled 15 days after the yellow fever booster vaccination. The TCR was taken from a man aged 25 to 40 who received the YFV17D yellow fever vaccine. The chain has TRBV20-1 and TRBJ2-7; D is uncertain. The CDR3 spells CSARDLGRSLYEQYF. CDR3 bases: TGCAGTGCTAGAGATCTTGGCCGTTCACTCTACGAGCAGTACTTC.